Below are 28 T cell receptor beta chains sequenced from a single sample in a study of blood T cells in healthy people across ages. Sample-barcoded 5' priming and a J-beta primer mix drove a second PCR of 7 to 11 cycles. MiXCR was run by TCRdb on the 5' RACE reads, yielding one entry per CDR3 protein. The table shows around 1,100,000 distinct CDR3 sequences, with less than 45% occurring only once. The sequenced sample consisted of blood. These receptor sequences come from a man aged 18 to 35 in good health.

V usage is TRBV28 and J usage is TRBJ2-7; D unresolved. Germline V gives CDR1 MDHEN, CDR2 SYDVKM. Trimming took off 7 bases at V and 3 bases at J, with 13 bases between the two ends. This CDR3 has 13 amino acids. The CDR3, as DNA: TGTGCCAGCACCCCGGGTATAGGCTACGAGCAGTACTTC. Translating gives CASTPGIGYEQYF. The full variable domain, in which reference TRBV28 and TRBJ2-7 provide the parts outside the CDR3, is DVKVTQSSRYLVKRTGEKVFLECVQDMDHENMFWYRQDPGLGLRLIYFSYDVKMKEKGDIPEGYSVSREKKERFSLILESASTNQTSMYLCASTPGIGYEQYFGPGTRLTVT.

The rearrangement joins TRBV29-1 to TRBJ2-2, with D uncertain. Germline CDR1 and CDR2: SQVTM and ANQGSEA. Trimming pared 4 bases from V and 1 base from J, leaving 10 bases between. This CDR3 spans 14 amino acids. CDR3 DNA: TGCAGCGTTGTCGGGCGGCAGAACACCGGGGAGCTGTTTTTT. This gives the protein CSVVGRQNTGELFF.

This clonotype showed up just a few times. The chain combines TRBV6-1 with TRBJ2-4; 7 bases align to TRBD1. The CDR3 sequence is 18 residues long. V lost 5 bases and J lost 0; bases outside the gene matches: 13. Germline V gives CDR1 MNHNS, CDR2 SASEGT. The CDR3 DNA reads as TGTGCCAGCAGTAAGACAGGGTTCGAAGGTCTAGCCAAAAACATTCAGTACTTC. Encoded protein: CASSKTGFEGLAKNIQYF.

Comments on this clonotype: An end of the junction differs from the germline gene, which may be a read error. CDR3 sequence reads: CASSLGDRTDEKLFF. Written as DNA, the CDR3 is TGTGCCAGCAGCTTAGGGGACCGAACTGATGAAAAACTGTTTTTT. V usage is TRBV7-2 and J usage is TRBJ1-4, with a weak D call TRBD1 (5 bases). Looked up from germline, CDR1 is SGHTA and CDR2 is FQGNSA. CDR3 length equals 15 residues. The full variable domain, with the rest looked up from reference TRBV7-2 and TRBJ1-4, is GAGVSQSPSNKVTEKGKDVELRCDPISGHTALYWYRQSLGQGLEFLIYFQGNSAPDKSGLPSDRFSAERTGGSVSTLTIQRTQQEDSAVYLCASSLGDRTDEKLFFGSGTQLSVL.

This clonotype was picked up a small number of times. This chain connects TRBV27 to TRBJ2-7; TRBD1 matches at 7 bases. This CDR3 region has 13 residues. The J segment lost 3 bases and the V segment lost 8 bases, leaving 7 bases of the junction unmatched. CDR1 and CDR2 from the germline V gene are MNHEY and SMNVEV (reference sequence). The chain's CDR3 is CASQTGPHYEQYF. The CDR3 DNA sequence: TGTGCCAGCCAGACAGGGCCGCACTACGAGCAGTACTTC.

CDR3 DNA: TGTGCCAGCAGTGCCGATGGGGGCAGGAATGGCTACACCTTC. Amino acid sequence: CASSADGGRNGYTF. The chain recombines TRBV6-5 with TRBJ1-2; perhaps TRBD1 as D (6 bases). Germline CDR1 MNHEY, CDR2 SVGAGI. The germline V and J ends were trimmed by 5 bases and 6 bases, with 16 bases remaining between them. This CDR3 is 14 amino acids long.

Many counts were recorded for this clonotype. The chain carries TRBV12-3 or TRBV12-4 and TRBJ1-5; no clear D gene. Trimming took 2 bases from V and 3 from J, leaving 8 bases between them. This CDR3 is 14 amino acids long. CDR3: CASSLTTDNQPQHF. CDR3 DNA: TGTGCCAGCAGTTTAACTACAGACAATCAGCCCCAGCATTTT.

This rearrangement joins TRBV6-1 to TRBJ2-7, with TRBD1 as a possible D gene (6 bases). Looked up from germline, CDR1 is MNHNS and CDR2 is SASEGT. The V end lost 4 bases, the J end lost 7 bases, and 17 bases lay between the germline ends. The CDR3 consists of 14 residues. For the CDR3, the DNA is TGTGCCAGCAGTGCGCAGGGGTCCAACCCTGAGCAGTACTTC. It translates to CASSAQGSNPEQYF.

The rearrangement uses TRBV7-2 and TRBJ1-2; 9 positions match TRBD1. Looked up from germline, CDR1 is SGHTA and CDR2 is FQGNSA. The CDR3 contains 16 residues. Germline trimming cut 10 bases from V and 8 bases from J; bases unmatched to any gene: 20. CDR3 sequence: CAISTTGDRVYRGYTF. DNA of the CDR3: TGTGCCATTTCGACGACCGGGGACAGGGTTTATAGGGGCTACACCTTC. The full variable domain, rest sourced from reference TRBV7-2 and TRBJ1-2, is GAGVSQSPSNKVTEKGKDVELRCDPISGHTALYWYRQSLGQGLEFLIYFQGNSAPDKSGLPSDRFSAERTGGSVSTLTIQRTQQEDSAVYLCAISTTGDRVYRGYTFGSGTRLTVV.

This rearrangement joins TRBV7-2 to TRBJ2-1; 7 bases map to TRBD1. This CDR3 has 12 amino acids. Germline V gene lookup returns CDR1 SGHTA and CDR2 FQGNSA. The trim removed 4 bases at V and 16 bases at J, leaving 10 bases unmatched. CDR3 amino acids: CASSSLGTALFF. In nucleotides, the CDR3 is TGTGCCAGCAGCTCCCTCGGGACAGCCCTATTCTTC.

This clonotype showed up just a few times. This rearrangement joins TRBV7-9 to TRBJ2-5; no definite D call. The CDR3 spans 14 residues. V lost 1 base and J 2 bases, leaving 8 bases between the germline ends. In germline, CDR1 is SEHNR, CDR2 FQNEAQ (reference sequence). DNA of the CDR3: TGTGCCAGCAGCTTAGTAACGACACAAGAGACCCAGTACTTC. Protein: CASSLVTTQETQYF. Full variable domain (remainder filled in from reference TRBV7-9 and TRBJ2-5): DTGVSQNPRHKITKRGQNVTFRCDPISEHNRLYWYRQTLGQGPEFLTYFQNEAQLEKSRLLSDRFSAERPKGSFSTLEIQRTEQGDSAMYLCASSLVTTQETQYFGPGTRLLVL.

V and J are TRBV20-1 and TRBJ2-1; D is unresolved. Trimming left V 5 bases short and J 3 bases short, with 20 bases between. CDR1 and CDR2 (germline): DFQATT, SNEGSKA (reference sequence). The CDR3 is made up of 16 amino acids. The CDR3 loop reads CSAQGAPTEHYNEQFF. The CDR3 DNA is TGCAGTGCTCAAGGAGCGCCCACGGAGCACTACAATGAGCAGTTCTTC.

The table lists this clonotype with a few counts. The gene calls are TRBV27 and TRBJ1-4, with no clear D. With 4 bases removed from V and 4 bases from J, the gap between germline ends came to 10 bases. CDR1 MNHEY and CDR2 SMNVEV come from the germline V gene (reference sequence). This CDR3 has 14 residues. CDR3 amino acids: CASSSGWGNEKLFF. In DNA, the CDR3 is TGTGCCAGCAGTTCGGGCTGGGGTAATGAAAAACTGTTTTTT.

The CDR3 is CSVEDRWESGNTIYF. As DNA, the CDR3 is TGCAGCGTTGAAGATAGGTGGGAATCTGGAAACACCATATATTTT. The rearrangement joins TRBV29-1 to TRBJ1-3; the D is unclear. V was trimmed by 0 bases and J by 1 base, leaving 10 bases between them. The CDR3 is 15 residues long. Germline V gene data show CDR1 as SQVTM and CDR2 as ANQGSEA. Combining the CDR3 with reference TRBV29-1 and TRBJ1-3 gives the whole variable domain SAVISQKPSRDICQRGTSLTIQCQVDSQVTMMFWYRQQPGQSLTLIATANQGSEATYESGFVIDKFPISRPNLTFSTLTVSNMSPEDSSIYLCSVEDRWESGNTIYFGEGSWLTVV.

Only a few counts were recorded for this clonotype. The rearrangement links TRBV6-2 or TRBV6-3 to TRBJ2-5; no definite D call. With 2 bases removed from V and 13 bases from J, the gap between germline ends came to 17 bases. Germline V CDR1 and CDR2: MNHEY, SVGEGT. There are 13 residues in the CDR3. The CDR3 DNA sequence: TGTGCCAGCAGTTACCTTGGACCCCCTGAGGCGTACTTC. Translation: CASSYLGPPEAYF.

V is TRBV9 and J is TRBJ2-2, with 7 nucleotides matching TRBD1. The ends lost 0 bases at V and 3 bases at J; junction bases unmatched: 11. This CDR3 is 18 amino acids long. Germline-derived CDR1 and CDR2 are SGDLS and YYNGEE. In DNA form, the CDR3 reads TGTGCCAGCAGCGTAGGTACAGGGGACCCCCTCGACACCGGGGAGCTGTTTTTT. It yields the protein CASSVGTGDPLDTGELFF.

This clonotype was recorded a few times. The CDR3 protein is CASAFGLSWDTQYF. CDR3 DNA: TGCGCCAGCGCCTTTGGACTATCTTGGGATACGCAGTATTTT. The V gene is TRBV5-1, the J gene TRBJ2-3; maybe TRBD2 (6 bases). Per the germline V gene, CDR1 is SGHRS and CDR2 is YFSETQ. The length of the CDR3 is 14 residues. Trimming cost V 7 bases and J 6 bases, with 18 bases left between them.

DNA for the CDR3: TGTGCCAGCAGGGCCTATGGCTACACCTTC. Translating it yields CASRAYGYTF. The chain carries TRBV6-6 and TRBJ1-2; D gene unclear. CDR1 is MNHNY, CDR2 SVGAGI, per germline (reference sequence). There are 10 residues in the CDR3. V shed 6 bases and J shed 4 bases, with 3 bases lying between them.

This clonotype appeared a few times. V gene TRBV20-1 combines with J gene TRBJ2-3; D call uncertain. The V end was cut by 3 bases, the J end by 4 bases, with 8 bases between. CDR1 is DFQATT and CDR2 is SNEGSKA in the germline V gene (reference sequence). The CDR3 covers 12 residues. Written as DNA, the CDR3 is TGCAGTGCTAGCCCCGGGTCAGATACGCAGTATTTT. Amino acids: CSASPGSDTQYF.

This clonotype is a singleton in its sample. The chain combines TRBV19 with TRBJ2-1; no firm D call. This CDR3 is 13 amino acids long. CDR1 and CDR2 (germline): LNHDA, SQIVND (reference sequence). Trimming stripped 3 bases from V and 4 bases from J, with 7 bases between. CDR3 sequence: CASSITRYNEQFF. In DNA, the CDR3 is TGTGCCAGTAGTATTACCCGGTACAATGAGCAGTTCTTC.

This clonotype was seen a handful of times. The chain is built from TRBV7-2 and TRBJ1-1; TRBD1 might be the D (5 bases). V lost 5 bases and J 0 bases, leaving 10 bases between the germline ends. Germline V CDR1 and CDR2: SGHTA, FQGNSA. The CDR3 has 14 amino acids. The CDR3 sequence: CASSRDSLNTEAFF. The CDR3 DNA is TGTGCCAGCAGCCGCGACAGCTTGAACACTGAAGCTTTCTTT.

V gene TRBV9 combines with J gene TRBJ1-4; D gene unclear. V was clipped by 4 bases and J by 5 bases, with 12 bases between them. Germline loops: CDR1 SGDLS, CDR2 YYNGEE. The CDR3 has 14 amino acids. CDR3 in amino acids: CASSFSGENEKLFF. The CDR3 DNA reads as TGTGCCAGCAGCTTCAGTGGGGAAAATGAAAAACTGTTTTTT.

The V and J genes are TRBV7-2 and TRBJ2-5; D is possibly TRBD2 (5 bases). The CDR3 is 14 amino acids. V was trimmed by 5 bases and J by 2 bases, leaving 12 bases between them. Germline V CDR1 and CDR2: SGHTA, FQGNSA. The CDR3 protein is CASSQRTEQETQYF. The DNA of the CDR3 is TGTGCCAGCAGCCAAAGGACTGAACAAGAGACCCAGTACTTC.

This clonotype was counted many times. A read error may explain this, as a much larger clone is one base away. The chain joins TRBV12-3 or TRBV12-4 to TRBJ2-5; the D gene is possibly TRBD1 (5 bases). The CDR3 spans 14 residues. CDR3 amino acids: CASSVAQGRETQYF. CDR3 sequence (DNA): TGTGCCAGCAGTGTAGCCCAGGGTAGAGAGACCCAGTACTTC.

This chain joins TRBV6-1 and TRBJ1-1, with a weak D call TRBD1 (6 bases). Between the trimmed V and J ends, which lost 8 bases and 1 base, there was a span of 20 bases. Germline CDR1 reads MNHNS; CDR2 reads SASEGT. The CDR3 spans 16 residues. CDR3 DNA: TGTGCCAGCGTAACCCGAACAGGGCATGGGAACACTGAAGCTTTCTTT. It encodes CASVTRTGHGNTEAFF.

The chain is built from TRBV29-1 and TRBJ2-5; TRBD2 matches at 13 bases. This CDR3 spans 14 amino acids. V lost 7 bases to trimming and J lost 4 bases; unmatched junction nucleotides: 6. Germline lookup yields CDR1 SQVTM and CDR2 ANQGSEA. The CDR3 region is CSARTSGGAETQYF. The CDR3 DNA follows: TGCAGCGCACGGACTAGCGGGGGTGCAGAGACCCAGTACTTC.

The rearrangement joins TRBV4-1 to TRBJ1-2; the D is unclear. V shed 1 base and J shed 2 bases, with 8 bases lying between them. There are 14 residues in the CDR3. Germline CDR1 MGHRA, CDR2 YSYEKL. The CDR3 region is CASSQGYSNYGYTF. Here the CDR3 DNA reads TGCGCCAGCAGCCAAGGCTACAGCAACTATGGCTACACCTTC.

The chain recombines TRBV6-5 with TRBJ2-1, with 8 bases fitting TRBD1. The trim removed 4 bases at V and 2 bases at J, leaving 1 base unmatched. The CDR3 contains 14 residues. Germline CDR1 is MNHEY and CDR2 is SVGAGI. For the CDR3, the DNA is TGTGCCAGCAGTTGGACAGGGCCCTACAATGAGCAGTTCTTC. Protein product: CASSWTGPYNEQFF.